Shown below are 14 T cell receptor beta chains from a single sample sequenced in a study of shared clonotypes between healthy human individuals. Using immunoSEQ multiplex PCR, the repertoire was profiled, and TCRdb retains in-frame clones only, with some absent. Counted here are nearly 1,000,000 clones, 76% occurring once; the ten biggest clones make up around 1.4%. The sequenced sample consisted of memory CD4+ T cells sorted from blood. Sample subset: CD45RA-negative fraction. Source of these receptors: a man younger than 30 in good health.

The chain uses TRBV6-6 and TRBJ1-6; TRBD1 matches 7 bases. The junction had 8 bases not matched to a gene; V was cut back by 0 bases and J by 9 bases. CDR1 and CDR2 (germline): MNHNY, SVGAGI (reference sequence). The CDR3 totals 16 residues. For the CDR3, the DNA is TGTGCCAGCAGTTACTCGGACAGGTGGTCGACTTCACCCCTCCACTTT. Translation: CASSYSDRWSTSPLHF.

The chain uses TRBV7-2 and TRBJ2-5, with 7 bases aligning to TRBD2. Germline V gives CDR1 SGHTA, CDR2 FQGNSA. There are 17 residues in the CDR3. The ends lost 1 base at V and 4 bases at J; junction bases unmatched: 12. CDR3 DNA sequence: TGTGCCAGCAGCTTAGTGAGTAGGACTAGGGGCGGAGAGACCCAGTACTTC. It translates to CASSLVSRTRGGETQYF.

This chain links TRBV6-5 with TRBJ1-2; 7 positions agree with TRBD1. Unmatched junction bases numbered 8, after V lost 4 bases and J lost 12 bases. The length of the CDR3 is 12 residues. Germline CDR1 reads MNHEY; CDR2 reads SVGAGI. The DNA of the CDR3 is TGTGCCAGCAGTTCGGTGGACAGGCAAAACACCTTC. This gives the protein CASSSVDRQNTF.

As regards this clone: A much larger clone lies a single base off, so this may be a read error. The rearrangement uses TRBV5-6 and TRBJ2-7; TRBD2 matches 11 bases. With V trimmed by 4 bases and J by 3 bases, 6 bases remained unmatched. From germline, CDR1 is SGHDT and CDR2 YYEEEE. The CDR3 runs to 15 residues. The CDR3 DNA reads TGTGCCAGCAGCCACACCGGGACTAGCGGCTACGAGCAGTACTTC. It is translated as CASSHTGTSGYEQYF.

The rearrangement links TRBV10-3 to TRBJ1-5, with D hard to call. The CDR3 loop spans 14 amino acids. Germline CDR1 and CDR2: ENHRY and SYGVKD. Trimming removed 6 bases from V and 0 bases from J, with 9 bases in between. The CDR3 sequence is CAISRIYSNQPQHF. CDR3 DNA sequence: TGTGCCATCAGCAGGATTTATAGCAATCAGCCCCAGCATTTT.

On this clone: Additional DNA sequences in this sample encode the identical CDR3. The V and J genes are TRBV29-1 and TRBJ1-1; 10 bases line up with TRBD1. The CDR3 runs 13 residues. Germline loops: CDR1 SQVTM, CDR2 ANQGSEA. V trimming: 4 bases; J trimming: 5 bases; junction bases outside the gene matches: 4. This chain's CDR3 is CSVGQGARTEAFF. In nucleotides, the CDR3 is TGCAGCGTTGGACAGGGGGCGAGGACTGAAGCTTTCTTT.

The CDR3 spells CATQSRARAEAFF. The CDR3 bases are TGTGCCACCCAGAGTAGGGCAAGAGCTGAAGCTTTCTTT. V usage is TRBV27 and J usage is TRBJ1-1; D unclear. V dropped 10 bases and J dropped 6 bases, with 18 bases sitting between them. CDR3 size: 13 residues. Germline V gene data show CDR1 as MNHEY and CDR2 as SMNVEV (reference sequence).

This chain connects TRBV2 to TRBJ1-2, with 7 bases that match TRBD1. This CDR3 contains 15 residues. Trimming cost V 2 bases and J 5 bases; bases outside gene matches: 8. Germline lookup yields CDR1 SNHLY and CDR2 FYNNEI. The CDR3 DNA reads as TGTGCCAGCAGTGAAAGGGAAGGGGGCCTTTATGGCTACACCTTC. It codes for CASSEREGGLYGYTF.

As concerns this clone: This could be a read error, since a much larger clone is one nucleotide away. The chain is built from TRBV7-9 and TRBJ2-5; 10 positions match TRBD2. After removal of 3 bases from V and 5 bases from J, the junction contained 3 bases not matched to a gene. CDR3 length: 14 amino acids. Germline CDR1 and CDR2: SEHNR and FQNEAQ (reference sequence). The CDR3 DNA sequence: TGTGCCAGCAGCTTCGGAGCGGGAGGGGAGACCCAGTACTTC. Its protein product is CASSFGAGGETQYF.

This rearrangement joins TRBV27 to TRBJ1-2; D is possibly TRBD1 (6 bases). The CDR3 spans 15 residues. CDR1 is MNHEY and CDR2 is SMNVEV in the germline V gene (reference sequence). V was cut by 5 bases and J by 7 bases, with 20 bases left in between. The CDR3 DNA reads as TGTGCCAGCAGTACCCTCGACAGGCCAGGTGGTGGCTACACCTTC. It specifies CASSTLDRPGGGYTF.

V and J are TRBV11-2 and TRBJ2-7; 8 bases agree with TRBD1. The CDR3 runs to 16 residues. The V segment lost 5 bases and the J segment 4 bases; nucleotides outside the gene matches: 13. Germline CDR1 and CDR2: SGHAT and FQNNGV. The CDR3 nucleotides are TGTGCCAGCAGCCGTCCGACCGGGACAGGAGAATACGAGCAGTACTTC. It codes for CASSRPTGTGEYEQYF. Complete variable domain (other parts from reference TRBV11-2 and TRBJ2-7): EAGVAQSPRYKIIEKRQSVAFWCNPISGHATLYWYQQILGQGPKLLIQFQNNGVVDDSQLPKDRFSAERLKGVDSTLKIQPAKLEDSAVYLCASSRPTGTGEYEQYFGPGTRLTVT.

The chain links TRBV6-1 to TRBJ1-5; 7 bases fit TRBD1. CDR1 is MNHNS, CDR2 SASEGT, per germline. Germline trimming cut 3 bases from V and 11 bases from J; bases unmatched to any gene: 4. This CDR3 is 12 amino acids long. CDR3 protein: CASSDQGGSQHF. In DNA, the CDR3 is TGTGCCAGCAGTGACCAGGGGGGGTCCCAGCATTTT.

Only a few counts were recorded for this clone. This chain uses TRBV18 with TRBJ1-1; D is ambiguous. CDR3 length equals 13 residues. CDR1 is KGHSH and CDR2 is LQKENI in the germline V gene. Trimming took off 3 bases at V and 6 bases at J, with 11 bases between the two ends. The CDR3 DNA is TGTGCCAGCTCACCTCTGATCGGCTCTGAAGCTTTCTTT. Its protein is CASSPLIGSEAFF.

The V call is TRBV4-1, the J call TRBJ2-7, with TRBD2 identical over 7 bases. V lost 1 base and J lost 2; bases outside the gene matches: 2. The CDR3 has 14 amino acids. Germline CDR1 and CDR2: MGHRA and YSYEKL. The CDR3 loop is CASSQAGLAYEQYF. CDR3 nucleotide sequence: TGCGCCAGCAGCCAAGCCGGACTAGCCTACGAGCAGTACTTC.